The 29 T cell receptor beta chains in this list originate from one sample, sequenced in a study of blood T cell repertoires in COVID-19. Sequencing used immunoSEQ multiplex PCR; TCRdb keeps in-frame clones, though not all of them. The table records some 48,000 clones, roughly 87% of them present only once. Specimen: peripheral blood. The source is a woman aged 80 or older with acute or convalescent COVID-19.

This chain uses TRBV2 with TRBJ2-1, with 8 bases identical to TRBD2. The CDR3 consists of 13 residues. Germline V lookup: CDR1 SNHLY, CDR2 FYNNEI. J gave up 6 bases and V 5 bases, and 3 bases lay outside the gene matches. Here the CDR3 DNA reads TGTGCCAGCAGTTCGGGGACTAGCAATGAGCAGTTCTTC. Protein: CASSSGTSNEQFF.

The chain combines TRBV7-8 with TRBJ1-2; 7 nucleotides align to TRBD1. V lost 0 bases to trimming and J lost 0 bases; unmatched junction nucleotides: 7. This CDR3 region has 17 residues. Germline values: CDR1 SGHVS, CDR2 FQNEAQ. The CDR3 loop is CASSLARGTAANYGYTF. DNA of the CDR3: TGTGCCAGCAGCTTAGCGAGAGGGACAGCCGCTAACTATGGCTACACCTTC.

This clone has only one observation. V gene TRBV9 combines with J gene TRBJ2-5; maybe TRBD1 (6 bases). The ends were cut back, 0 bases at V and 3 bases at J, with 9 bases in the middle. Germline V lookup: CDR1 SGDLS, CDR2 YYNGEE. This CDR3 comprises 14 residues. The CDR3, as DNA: TGTGCCAGCAGCGTAGGGACAGAAAAAGAGACCCAGTACTTC. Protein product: CASSVGTEKETQYF.

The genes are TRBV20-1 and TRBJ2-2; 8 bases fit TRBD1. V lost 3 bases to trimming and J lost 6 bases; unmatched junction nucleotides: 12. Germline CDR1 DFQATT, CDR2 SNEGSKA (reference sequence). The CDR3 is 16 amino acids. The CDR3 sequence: CSASRDGTGLSGELFF. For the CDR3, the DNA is TGCAGTGCTAGTAGGGATGGGACAGGCCTTTCCGGGGAGCTGTTTTTT.

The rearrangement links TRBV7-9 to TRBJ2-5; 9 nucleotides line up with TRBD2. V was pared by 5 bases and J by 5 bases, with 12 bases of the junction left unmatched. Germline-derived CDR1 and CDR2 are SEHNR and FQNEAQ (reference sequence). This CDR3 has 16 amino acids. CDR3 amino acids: CASSPGAGGSFETQYF. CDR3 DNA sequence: TGTGCCAGCAGCCCAGGGGCGGGGGGGTCCTTTGAGACCCAGTACTTC.

The CDR3 DNA is TGTGCCAGCAGCCAGAGTAAGGAGGGAACTAATGAGCAGTTCTTC. Protein sequence: CASSQSKEGTNEQFF. The rearrangement uses TRBV3-1 (or the pseudogene TRBV3-2) and TRBJ2-1; possibly TRBD2 for D (6 bases). The V end was cut by 3 bases, the J end by 7 bases, with 16 bases between. Germline V CDR1 and CDR2: LGHDT, YNNKEL (reference sequence). The CDR3 sequence is 15 residues long.

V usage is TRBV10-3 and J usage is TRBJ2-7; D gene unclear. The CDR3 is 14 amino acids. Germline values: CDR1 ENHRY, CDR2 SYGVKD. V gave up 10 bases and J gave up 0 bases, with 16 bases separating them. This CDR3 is CATQQYLSSYEQYF. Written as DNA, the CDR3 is TGTGCCACCCAACAGTACCTCAGCTCCTACGAGCAGTACTTC.

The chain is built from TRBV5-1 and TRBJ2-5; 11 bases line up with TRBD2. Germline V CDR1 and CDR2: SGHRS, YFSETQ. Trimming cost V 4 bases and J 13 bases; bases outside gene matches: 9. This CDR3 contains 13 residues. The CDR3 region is CASSETSGTTRYF. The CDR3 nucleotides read TGCGCCAGCAGCGAGACTAGCGGGACAACTCGGTACTTC.

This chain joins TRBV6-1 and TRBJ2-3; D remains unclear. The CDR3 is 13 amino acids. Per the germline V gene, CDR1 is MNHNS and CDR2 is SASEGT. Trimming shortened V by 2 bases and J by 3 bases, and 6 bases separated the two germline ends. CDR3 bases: TGTGCCAGCAGTGAATTGAGTACAGATACGCAGTATTTT. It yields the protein CASSELSTDTQYF.

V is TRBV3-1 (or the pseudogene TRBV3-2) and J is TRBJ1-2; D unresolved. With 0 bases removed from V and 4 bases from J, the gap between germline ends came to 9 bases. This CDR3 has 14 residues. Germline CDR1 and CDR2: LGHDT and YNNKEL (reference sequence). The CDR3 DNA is TGTGCCAGCAGCCAAGAGGTCGGGGTCTATGGCTACACCTTC. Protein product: CASSQEVGVYGYTF.

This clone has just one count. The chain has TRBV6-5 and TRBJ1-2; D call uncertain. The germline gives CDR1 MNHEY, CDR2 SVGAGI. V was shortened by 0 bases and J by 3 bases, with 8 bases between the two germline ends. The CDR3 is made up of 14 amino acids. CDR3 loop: CASSYSISDYGYTF. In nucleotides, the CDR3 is TGTGCCAGCAGTTACTCGATTTCGGACTATGGCTACACCTTC.

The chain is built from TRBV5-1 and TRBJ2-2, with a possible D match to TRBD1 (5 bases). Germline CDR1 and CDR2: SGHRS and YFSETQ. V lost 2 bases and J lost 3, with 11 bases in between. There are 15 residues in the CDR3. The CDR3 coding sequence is TGCGCCAGCAGCTTCAGGGATTTCGACACCGGGGAGCTGTTTTTT. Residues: CASSFRDFDTGELFF.

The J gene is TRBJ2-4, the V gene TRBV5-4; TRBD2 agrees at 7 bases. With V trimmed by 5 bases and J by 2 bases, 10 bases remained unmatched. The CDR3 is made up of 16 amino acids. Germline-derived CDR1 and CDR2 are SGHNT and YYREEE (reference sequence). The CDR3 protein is CASSSPGGGTKNIQYF. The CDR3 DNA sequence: TGTGCCAGCAGTTCCCCGGGAGGAGGAACCAAAAACATTCAGTACTTC.

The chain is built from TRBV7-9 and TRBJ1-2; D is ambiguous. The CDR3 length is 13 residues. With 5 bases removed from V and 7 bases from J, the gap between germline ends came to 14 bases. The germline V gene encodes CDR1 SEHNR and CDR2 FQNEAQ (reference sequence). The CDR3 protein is CASSPGLPGGYTF. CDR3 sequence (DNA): TGTGCCAGCAGCCCTGGATTACCGGGTGGCTACACCTTC. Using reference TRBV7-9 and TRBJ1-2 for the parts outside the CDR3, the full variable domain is DTGVSQNPRHKITKRGQNVTFRCDPISEHNRLYWYRQTLGQGPEFLTYFQNEAQLEKSRLLSDRFSAERPKGSFSTLEIQRTEQGDSAMYLCASSPGLPGGYTFGSGTRLTVV.

The chain's CDR3 is CASSFERGNYNEQFF. CDR3 nucleotide sequence: TGCGCCAGCAGCTTTGAGCGGGGGAACTACAATGAGCAGTTCTTC. This chain uses TRBV5-1 with TRBJ2-1; 8 positions match TRBD2. Germline V gene data show CDR1 as SGHRS and CDR2 as YFSETQ. The V and J ends lost 2 bases and 3 bases, in that order; junction bases with no gene match: 4. This CDR3 spans 15 amino acids.

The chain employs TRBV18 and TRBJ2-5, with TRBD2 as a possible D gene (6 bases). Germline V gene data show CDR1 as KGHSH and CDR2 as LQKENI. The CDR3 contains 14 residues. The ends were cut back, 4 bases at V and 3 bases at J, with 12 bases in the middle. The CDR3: CASSRRDGEETQYF. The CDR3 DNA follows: TGTGCCAGCTCACGGAGGGACGGGGAAGAGACCCAGTACTTC.

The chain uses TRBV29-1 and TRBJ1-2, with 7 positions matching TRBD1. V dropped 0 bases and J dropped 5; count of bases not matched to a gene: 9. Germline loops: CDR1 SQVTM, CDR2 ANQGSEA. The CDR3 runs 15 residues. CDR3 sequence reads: CSVEEEGGGSYGYTF. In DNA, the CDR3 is TGCAGCGTTGAAGAGGAAGGGGGCGGCTCGTATGGCTACACCTTC.

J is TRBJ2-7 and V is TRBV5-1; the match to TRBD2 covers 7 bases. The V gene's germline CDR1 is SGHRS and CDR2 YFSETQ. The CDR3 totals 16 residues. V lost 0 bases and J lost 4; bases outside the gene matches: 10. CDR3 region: CASSLAGGLGVYEQYF. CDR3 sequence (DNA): TGCGCCAGCAGCTTGGCGGGGGGACTGGGAGTATACGAGCAGTACTTC.

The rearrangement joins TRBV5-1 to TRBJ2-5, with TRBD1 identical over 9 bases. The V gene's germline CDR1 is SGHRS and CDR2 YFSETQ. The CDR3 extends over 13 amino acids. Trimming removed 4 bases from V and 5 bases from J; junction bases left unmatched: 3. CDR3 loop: CASSPGTGETQYF. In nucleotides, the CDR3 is TGCGCCAGCAGCCCGGGGACAGGGGAGACCCAGTACTTC.

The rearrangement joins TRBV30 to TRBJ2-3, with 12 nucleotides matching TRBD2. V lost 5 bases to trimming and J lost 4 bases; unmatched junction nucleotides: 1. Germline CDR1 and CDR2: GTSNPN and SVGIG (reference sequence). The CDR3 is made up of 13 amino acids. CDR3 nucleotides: TGTGCCTGGGGACTAGCGGGGTCAGATACGCAGTATTTT. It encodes CAWGLAGSDTQYF.

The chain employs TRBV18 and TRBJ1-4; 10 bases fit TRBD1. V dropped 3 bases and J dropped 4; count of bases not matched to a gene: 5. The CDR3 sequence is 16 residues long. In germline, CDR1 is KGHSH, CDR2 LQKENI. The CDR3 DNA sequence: TGTGCCAGCTCACCCCTGGGACAGGGGAATAATGAAAAACTGTTTTTT. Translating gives CASSPLGQGNNEKLFF.

The CDR3 bases are TGTGCCAGCAGTGAGTTAGAGGGAATGGAAGGACAGCCCCAGCATTTT. It is translated as CASSELEGMEGQPQHF. The V call is TRBV6-1, the J call TRBJ1-5; no reliable D call. In germline, CDR1 is MNHNS, CDR2 SASEGT. The CDR3 is made up of 16 amino acids. V dropped 3 bases and J dropped 7 bases, with 19 bases sitting between them.

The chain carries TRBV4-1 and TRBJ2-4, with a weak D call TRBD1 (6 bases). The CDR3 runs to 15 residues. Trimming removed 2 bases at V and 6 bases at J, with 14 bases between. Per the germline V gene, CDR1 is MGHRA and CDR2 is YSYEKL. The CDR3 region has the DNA TGCGCCAGCAGCCAACCTGACAGGTACCGAAACATTCAGTACTTC. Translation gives CASSQPDRYRNIQYF.

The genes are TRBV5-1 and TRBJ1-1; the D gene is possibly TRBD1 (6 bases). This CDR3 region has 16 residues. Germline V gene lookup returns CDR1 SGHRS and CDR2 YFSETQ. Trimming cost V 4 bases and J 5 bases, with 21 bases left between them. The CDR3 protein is CASSLQPQGRRTEAFF. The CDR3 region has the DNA TGCGCCAGCAGCCTACAACCTCAGGGGAGAAGGACTGAAGCTTTCTTT.

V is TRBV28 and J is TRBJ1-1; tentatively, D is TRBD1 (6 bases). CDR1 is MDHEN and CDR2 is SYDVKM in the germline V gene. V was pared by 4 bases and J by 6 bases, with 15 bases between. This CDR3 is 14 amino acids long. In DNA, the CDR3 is TGTGCCAGCAGTTCGATCCAGGGGAGGGCTGAAGCTTTCTTT. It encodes CASSSIQGRAEAFF.

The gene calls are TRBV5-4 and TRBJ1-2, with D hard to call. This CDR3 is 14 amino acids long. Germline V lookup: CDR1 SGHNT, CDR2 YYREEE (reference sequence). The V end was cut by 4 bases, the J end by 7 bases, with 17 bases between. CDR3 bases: TGTGCCAGCAGCCCGGGATTGGCGGGTGGTGGCTACACCTTC. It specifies CASSPGLAGGGYTF.

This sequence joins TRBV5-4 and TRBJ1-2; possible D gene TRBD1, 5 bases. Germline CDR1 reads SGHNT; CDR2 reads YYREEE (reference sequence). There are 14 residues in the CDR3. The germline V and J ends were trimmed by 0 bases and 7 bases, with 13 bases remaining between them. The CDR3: CASSLAGVRFGYTF. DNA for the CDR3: TGTGCCAGCAGCTTGGCGGGGGTCCGCTTTGGCTACACCTTC.

This CDR3 is CASSKAPGARGNEQFF. In nucleotides, the CDR3 is TGCGCCAGCAGCAAGGCGCCGGGGGCGCGGGGGAATGAGCAGTTCTTC. This chain connects TRBV5-1 to TRBJ2-1, with D perhaps matching TRBD2 (7 bases). The germline V gene has CDR1 SGHRS and CDR2 YFSETQ. The CDR3 spans 16 residues. Trimming cost V 4 bases and J 7 bases, with 21 bases left between them.

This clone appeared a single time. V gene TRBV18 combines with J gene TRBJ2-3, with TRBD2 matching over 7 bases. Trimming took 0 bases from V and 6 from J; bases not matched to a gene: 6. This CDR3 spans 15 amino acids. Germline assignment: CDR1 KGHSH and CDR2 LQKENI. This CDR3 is CASSPPLGEGDTQYF. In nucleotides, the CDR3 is TGTGCCAGCTCACCACCCCTGGGGGAGGGGGATACGCAGTATTTT.